This TCR beta chain is drawn from a study of response to subunit inactivated influenza vaccine. MiXCR, run by TCRdb on the RT-PCR reads, gives a single entry per CDR3 protein. The top ten hold over 9% of the sample, which has about 310,000 distinct CDR3 sequences, approximately 23% seen once. Study results and limitations: The authors proposed limited new T cell recruitment per seasonal influenza vaccination.

CDR3 length: 13 residues. In germline, CDR1 is DFQATT, CDR2 SNEGSKA (reference sequence). V was clipped by 0 bases and J by 2 bases, with 7 bases between them. Worth noting for this clonotype: Its target is not known.

Sample: PBMCs from blood, taken less than 22 months after vaccination. The clonotype comes from a man between 50 and 69 years old who received an inactivated influenza vaccine. This sequence joins TRBV20-1 and TRBJ1-2; tentative D call: TRBD1 (6 bases). CDR3 loop: CSARDGGNYGYTF. The CDR3 nucleotides are TGCAGTGCTAGAGATGGGGGCAACTATGGCTACACCTTC.